This section outlines one T cell receptor beta chain sequence together with its context. Antigen: not known. This sample was taken from a study of cytomegalovirus exposure and HLA in healthy donors. Findings and caveats of the study: What a later analysis showed was that several of the most significant clusters appeared linked to common viral pathogens. Being indistinguishable, some V segments were excluded, TRBV6-2 and TRBV6-3 among them.

The CDR3 totals 15 residues. V lost 1 base and J 5 bases, leaving 14 bases between the germline ends. Looked up from germline, CDR1 is SGHAT and CDR2 is FQNNGV. Both 60 Vbeta primers and 13 Jbeta primers went into the PCR. Clones were read by immunoSEQ multiplex PCR, and TCRdb kept only the in-frame ones, dropping some. This sample has 150,000 or so clones, with less than 90% found just once. The chain carries TRBV11-2 and TRBJ2-5, with a possible D match to TRBD1 (7 bases). Sequences were obtained from PBMCs. This clonotype was sampled from a woman between 45 and 60 years old in good health and CMV-seropositive. CDR3 loop: CASSLASGGGETQYF. DNA for the CDR3: TGTGCCAGCAGCTTAGCGTCAGGGGGAGGTGAGACCCAGTACTTC.